The clone carrying this TCR beta chain was seen many times. RNA transcripts gave rise to amplified TCR beta CDR3 regions. First-round RT-PCR with HTBI primers amplified the TCR CDR3 region. TCRdb processed the multiplex PCR reads anew with MiXCR; each CDR3 protein has one entry. The sample holds fewer than 900,000 distinct CDR3 sequences, around a sixth seen once. The data derive from a study of T cells in Graves' hyperthyroidism and ophthalmopathy. This CDR3 has 13 residues. The ends were cut back, 4 bases at V and 4 bases at J, with 9 bases in the middle. CDR1 is SGHRS, CDR2 YFSETQ, per germline. Patients aged 18 to 65 had newly diagnosed hyperthyroidism that had lasted under 2 months. Out of roughly 9.1 ml of fresh peripheral blood came the PBMCs.

The TCR originated in a woman aged 50 to 65 with Graves' hyperthyroidism that later progressed to Graves' ophthalmopathy. Sequenced: blood. V is TRBV5-1 and J is TRBJ2-1; D is possibly TRBD1 (6 bases). CDR3 residues: CASSTQGYNEQFF. The CDR3 nucleotides are TGCGCCAGCAGCACACAGGGTTACAATGAGCAGTTCTTC.